The 3 T cell receptor beta chains presented below share a single source sample, sequenced in a study of low-dose radiotherapy and immunotherapy resistance in tumors (dated by TCRdb to 2021 to 2024). In light of the paper, this sample's time point label describes: after trial treatment. In light of the paper, this sample's treatment or condition label describes: LDRT plus nivolumab, ipilimumab, low-dose cyclophosphamide and aspirin (RACIN trial). Sequenced on an Illumina MiniSeq. First-strand cDNA was synthesized using Superscript III and a set of TRAV- and TRBV-specific primers, so that both TCRalpha and TCRbeta chains were covered. TCRs were amplified with Phusion for around 20 PCR cycles, with a constant-region primer paired with the adapter attached to the V primers. The raw public reads went through TCRdb reprocessing: fastp at Q25, MiXCR clone calling, in-frame beta chains kept. Rows merge per CDR3 protein into single entries with the most common DNA and genes. Across this sample there are 39,000 or so distinct CDR3 sequences, with 20% seen only once. In total, the top ten clones hold roughly 10% of the sample.

This material consisted of PBMCs, taken after low-dose radiotherapy plus immunotherapy. The receptors shown here come from a female donor with ovarian cancer.

This clonotype was picked up many times. The chain carries TRBV30 and TRBJ1-1, with no clear D. Germline assignment: CDR1 GTSNPN and CDR2 SVGIG (reference sequence). The V gene lost 3 bases and the J gene lost 7 bases, with 18 bases spanning the gap. The CDR3 runs 14 residues. The CDR3 coding sequence is TGTGCCTGGAGCCACCGTGATCCGGATCGTGAAGCTTTCTTT. Amino acid sequence: CAWSHRDPDREAFF.

This clonotype was counted many times. The chain carries TRBV28 and TRBJ2-7; 11 nucleotides line up with TRBD1. V dropped 6 bases and J dropped 1; count of bases not matched to a gene: 5. From germline, CDR1 is MDHEN and CDR2 SYDVKM. The CDR3 runs 15 residues. CDR3 protein: CASRYRDRGSYEQYF. CDR3 nucleotides: TGTGCCAGCAGGTACCGGGACAGGGGGTCCTACGAGCAGTACTTC.

This clonotype has at least ten counts. The junction differs from germline at one of its ends, possibly a read error. The genes are TRBV6-5 and TRBJ1-2, with 9 bases matching TRBD1. The CDR3 runs to 17 residues. Looked up from germline, CDR1 is MNHEY and CDR2 is SVGAGI. The DNA for the CDR3 is TGTGCCAGCACCACCAATACGCTCCGGGACAGGGAGTATGACTACACCTTC. Protein product: CASTTNTLRDREYDYTF.